Listed below are T cell receptor beta chains from one sample, sequenced in a study of breast tumors, draining lymph nodes, adjacent tissues. TCRdb independently ran MiXCR on the multiplex PCR reads; one entry per CDR3 protein. The sample has around 66,000 distinct CDR3 sequences; over 40% are singletons. The sample consisted of breast tumor tissue. The source is a female donor with breast cancer. Some clones in this sample may be carry-over from other donors' samples. Both conserved end residues are part of each CDR3. D genes are given only for firm matches. The size entry is marked missing in some rows and otherwise reads once, few, many or a size class.

abundance	v_gene	len	j_gene	d_gene	CDR3nt	CDR3aa
.	TRBV19	14	TRBJ1-3	.	TGTGCCAGTACTATGGGGTTGGGCTCTAACACCATATATTTT	CASTMGLGSNTIYF
once	TRBV3-1	17	TRBJ1-2	.	TGTGCCAGCAGCCAGAGCGAGATCACCGGGACTAACTATGGCTACACCTTC	CASSQSEITGTNYGYTF
many	TRBV12-5	13	TRBJ1-2	.	TGTGCTAGTGGTTTACGCACAGGTTCCGGCTACACCTTC	CASGLRTGSGYTF
.	TRBV25-1	12	TRBJ1-2	.	TGTGCCAGCAGTGGGACAGCCTATGGCTACACCTTC	CASSGTAYGYTF
.	TRBV20-1	10	TRBJ2-7	.	TGCAGTGTAAGAGTAAACGAGCAGTACTTC	CSVRVNEQYF
.	TRBV7-9	16	TRBJ1-6	TRBD1	TGTGCCAGCAGCCAAAGGGACAGCTCCAATAACTCACCCCTCCACTTT	CASSQRDSSNNSPLHF
.	TRBV19	13	TRBJ1-4	.	TGTGCCAGTAGGGCCGCGGCTTCTGGAAAACTGTTTTTT	CASRAAASGKLFF
many	TRBV6-5	12	TRBJ1-2	TRBD1	TGTGCCACCCACAGGGGAAACTATGGCTACACCTTC	CATHRGNYGYTF
.	TRBV29-1	15	TRBJ2-1	.	TGCAGCGTTGAATCTGCCTGCCGACTGAACAATGGGCAGTTCTTC	CSVESACRLNNGQFF
.	TRBV5-1	16	TRBJ2-5	.	TGCGCCAGCAGCTTGGCCAGGCGAGGGGACCAAGAGACCCAGTACTTC	CASSLARRGDQETQYF
.	TRBV29-1	13	TRBJ2-7	.	TGCAGCGTCGGGTCAGGGTTGACCTACGAGCAGTACTTC	CSVGSGLTYEQYF
.	TRBV7-9	16	TRBJ2-7	.	TGTGCCAGCAGCTCCCTGGGCGGGACAGAAGACTACGAGCAGAACTTC	CASSSLGGTEDYEQNF
.	TRBV19	17	TRBJ1-3	.	TGTGCCAGTAGTATAAGGGCCGGGGGACGTCCTGGAAACACCATATATTTT	CASSIRAGGRPGNTIYF
.	TRBV7-9	14	TRBJ2-7	.	TGTGCCAGCAATGGTGGAGGGGGCGTCTCCGAGCGGTACTTC	CASNGGGGVSERYF